This T cell receptor (beta chain) appears in the sequencing data of a study of early T cells in non-severe SARS-CoV-2 infection. Study-wide context: The input, bulk RNA from unsorted whole blood, was sequenced, and chains were unpaired.

Germline CDR1 and CDR2: SGHVS and FNYEAQ. The CDR3 extends over 16 amino acids. V lost 1 base, J lost 4 bases, and 10 bases stayed unmatched. This clonotype has more than one count but fewer than ten. Attached unique molecular identifiers marked individual cDNA molecules. TCRdb fed the 5' RACE reads into MiXCR, producing one record per CDR3 protein. This sample has approximately 120,000 distinct CDR3 sequences, with 15% found just once. The source material was whole blood. The TCR sequence derives from an adult who was a healthcare worker with PCR-confirmed SARS-CoV-2 infection or an uninfected control (not recorded which). The rearrangement uses TRBV7-6 and TRBJ2-7; 7 positions match TRBD2. CDR3 protein: CASSLEVASGKYEQYF. The CDR3 region has the DNA TGTGCCAGCAGCTTAGAGGTGGCTAGCGGAAAATACGAGCAGTACTTC. Using reference TRBV7-6 and TRBJ2-7 for the parts outside the CDR3, the full variable domain is GAGVSQSPRYKVTKRGQDVALRCDPISGHVSLYWYRQALGQGPEFLTYFNYEAQQDKSGLPNDRFSAERPEGSISTLTIQRTEQRDSAMYRCASSLEVASGKYEQYFGPGTRLTVT.